The 12 T cell receptor beta chains below all came from one sample that was sequenced in a study of blood T cell repertoires in COVID-19. Profiled with immunoSEQ multiplex PCR; TCRdb holds only in-frame clones, not every one. There are about 80,000 clones in the sample; about four fifths occur only once, and 20% to 25% lies in the top ten. The specimen sequenced was peripheral blood. Receptors originate from a human donor in a cohort sampled during active COVID-19.

V gene TRBV27 combines with J gene TRBJ2-7, with D maybe TRBD1 (5 bases). V was trimmed by 5 bases and J by 3 bases, leaving 11 bases between them. The CDR3 length is 13 residues. CDR1 is MNHEY, CDR2 SMNVEV, per germline (reference sequence). The CDR3 DNA is TGTGCCAGCAGTGTAAGCAGGGTCTACGAGCAGTACTTC. It translates to CASSVSRVYEQYF.

The table lists this clone with a count of one. This chain uses TRBV29-1 with TRBJ1-4, with D hard to call. The germline V gene encodes CDR1 SQVTM and CDR2 ANQGSEA. V lost 4 bases and J lost 6, with 9 bases in between. The CDR3 covers 12 residues. In nucleotides, the CDR3 is TGCAGCGTTGGAGGGTCACATGAAAAACTGTTTTTT. As protein: CSVGGSHEKLFF.

The rearrangement joins TRBV6-5 to TRBJ1-1, with 7 bases aligning to TRBD1. Germline CDR1 MNHEY, CDR2 SVGAGI. The CDR3 contains 13 residues. V was clipped by 6 bases and J by 6 bases; unmatched bases: 7. CDR3 sequence reads: CASRRQGDAEAFF. The CDR3 nucleotides read TGTGCCAGCAGACGACAGGGAGATGCTGAAGCTTTCTTT.

The chain links TRBV3-1 (or the pseudogene TRBV3-2) to TRBJ2-5, with D perhaps matching TRBD1 (5 bases). This CDR3 comprises 15 residues. Trimming removed 1 base at V and 5 bases at J, with 14 bases between. CDR1 LGHDT and CDR2 YNNKEL come from the germline V gene (reference sequence). CDR3 sequence (DNA): TGTGCCAGCAGCCAAGCGGGTAGGCAGGGTGAGACCCAGTACTTC. Translation gives CASSQAGRQGETQYF.

This clone was recorded once. Within the sample, other DNA sequences also encode this same CDR3. V gene TRBV2 combines with J gene TRBJ2-5, with 12 positions matching TRBD2. V lost 6 bases and J lost 2; bases outside the gene matches: 4. This CDR3 contains 15 residues. Germline CDR1 is SNHLY and CDR2 is FYNNEI. The CDR3 loop reads CASSPLAGGQETQYF. CDR3 DNA sequence: TGTGCCAGCAGCCCTCTAGCGGGGGGGCAAGAGACCCAGTACTTC.

The chain joins TRBV14 to TRBJ2-1; a possible D gene is TRBD2 (6 bases). Trimming left V 1 base short and J 8 bases short, with 15 bases between. The CDR3 spans 15 residues. From germline, CDR1 is SGHDN and CDR2 FVKESK. DNA of the CDR3: TGTGCCAGCAGCCAAGCCGGGGCCGGGGGTTATGAGCAGTTCTTC. It specifies CASSQAGAGGYEQFF.

V is TRBV7-2 and J is TRBJ1-2, with TRBD1 as a possible D gene (6 bases). The germline V gene has CDR1 SGHTA and CDR2 FQGNSA. The ends were cut back, 8 bases at V and 10 bases at J, with 20 bases in the middle. The CDR3 is 13 amino acids. CDR3: CASRIGTSGDYTF. CDR3 DNA sequence: TGTGCCAGCCGTATCGGGACAAGTGGGGACTACACCTTC. Together with reference TRBV7-2 and TRBJ1-2, the CDR3 gives the full variable domain: GAGVSQSPSNKVTEKGKDVELRCDPISGHTALYWYRQSLGQGLEFLIYFQGNSAPDKSGLPSDRFSAERTGGSVSTLTIQRTQQEDSAVYLCASRIGTSGDYTFGSGTRLTVV.

The chain carries TRBV28 and TRBJ2-7, with a tentative D call TRBD1 (6 bases). V was shortened by 4 bases and J by 12 bases, with 13 bases between the two germline ends. The CDR3 runs to 11 residues. The V gene's germline CDR1 is MDHEN and CDR2 SYDVKM. The CDR3 is CASSWTAVRYF. As DNA, the CDR3 is TGTGCCAGCAGTTGGACAGCGGTTCGGTACTTC.

This clone was seen just once. J is TRBJ2-2 and V is TRBV4-1; D call uncertain. Germline-derived CDR1 and CDR2 are MGHRA and YSYEKL. With 4 bases removed from V and 1 base from J, the gap between germline ends came to 10 bases. The CDR3 spans 15 residues. CDR3 sequence reads: CASSPRWVNTGELFF. In DNA form, the CDR3 reads TGCGCCAGCAGCCCTAGGTGGGTGAACACCGGGGAGCTGTTTTTT.

This clone was observed many times. The V gene is TRBV7-8, the J gene TRBJ1-1, with a weak D call TRBD1 (5 bases). The germline gives CDR1 SGHVS, CDR2 FQNEAQ. The CDR3 covers 14 residues. V lost 5 bases and J 5 bases, leaving 15 bases between the germline ends. The CDR3 region has the DNA TGTGCCAGCAGCCGCATAACGGGGGGTACTGAAGCTTTCTTT. This gives the protein CASSRITGGTEAFF.

This chain connects TRBV27 to TRBJ1-5; the D gene is possibly TRBD1 (5 bases). Germline CDR1 MNHEY, CDR2 SMNVEV (reference sequence). The CDR3 sequence is 11 residues long. V gave up 6 bases and J gave up 11 bases, with 11 bases separating them. This CDR3 is CASSRGGAQHF. CDR3 in DNA: TGTGCCAGCAGCCGCGGGGGAGCCCAGCATTTT.

For the CDR3, the DNA is TGTGCCAGCAGCCAAGATCTCGGGGCTATAGCGGGGGGTTTGAACATTCAGTACTTC. Protein: CASSQDLGAIAGGLNIQYF. The chain joins TRBV3-1 (or the pseudogene TRBV3-2) to TRBJ2-4; TRBD2 matches 10 bases. This CDR3 contains 19 residues. Trimming removed 0 bases from V and 7 bases from J; junction bases left unmatched: 15. Germline V gives CDR1 LGHDT, CDR2 YNNKEL (reference sequence).